The text below deals with one T cell receptor (beta chain). The antigen is unknown. CDR1 MNHEY and CDR2 SMNVEV come from the germline V gene (reference sequence). With V trimmed by 2 bases and J by 2 bases, 6 bases remained unmatched. The CDR3 is made up of 16 amino acids. The time point is: cycle 4 day 1 (C4D1), after five to seven weeks of nivolumab. Every patient was affected by relapse after autologous stem cell transplantation, while exposure to brentuximab vedotin was not uniform. After thawing, PBMCs were subjected to magnetic negative selection to isolate CD8+ T cells. These data originate in a study of PD-1 blockade in classical Hodgkin lymphoma. Study-level findings and limits: Diversity in CD4+ TCRs, unlike that measured in CD8+ TCRs, had risen significantly by C4D1. Individuals who commenced nivolumab within less than 1 year of ASCT were excluded.

Produced via immunoSEQ multiplex PCR; TCRdb's table is partial and in-frame only. The repertoire consists of approximately 6,300 clones, with roughly two thirds occurring once and the leading ten covering over 10%. The chain carries TRBV27 and TRBJ2-1; TRBD1 aligns across 7 bases. This receptor was obtained from a human donor with classical Hodgkin lymphoma. The sequences come from CD8+ T cells from blood, collected before the fourth cycle of nivolumab. The CDR3 sequence is CASSLEEGAAYNEQFF. In nucleotides, the CDR3 is TGTGCCAGCAGTTTAGAAGAGGGGGCAGCCTACAATGAGCAGTTCTTC.